Below, 17 T cell receptor beta chains from the same sample are listed, as sequenced in a study of T cell responses to AZD1222 COVID-19 vaccine. Sequencing was performed with immunoSEQ multiplex PCR; in TCRdb, only in-frame clones are kept and a portion is missing. Of 85,000 to 100,000 clones listed, more than 85% are singletons. The input for sequencing was peripheral blood, taken 28 days after the second AZD1222 dose. Source of these receptors: an adult who received the AZD1222 COVID-19 vaccine.

The gene calls are TRBV27 and TRBJ2-2; D unclear. Germline CDR1 MNHEY, CDR2 SMNVEV (reference sequence). The CDR3 runs to 12 residues. Trimming left V 6 bases short and J 6 bases short, with 8 bases between. The CDR3 is CASSPLSGELFF. The CDR3 coding sequence is TGTGCCAGCAGCCCTCTCTCCGGGGAGCTGTTTTTT.

This clone showed up just once. The chain employs TRBV4-1 and TRBJ2-2, with no clear D. CDR1 and CDR2 from the germline V gene are MGHRA and YSYEKL. V lost 1 base and J lost 2, with 14 bases in between. The CDR3 spans 17 residues. For the CDR3, the DNA is TGCGCCAGCAGCCAAGTGGTCGTCAGAACTAACACCGGGGAGCTGTTTTTT. It codes for CASSQVVVRTNTGELFF.

V and J are TRBV9 and TRBJ2-7; D unresolved. With 10 bases removed from V and 1 base from J, the gap between germline ends came to 18 bases. Looked up from germline, CDR1 is SGDLS and CDR2 is YYNGEE. This CDR3 region has 14 residues. The CDR3 sequence is CALHVGTCSYEQYF. DNA of the CDR3: TGTGCCCTTCACGTCGGCACCTGTTCCTACGAGCAGTACTTC.

This clone was counted only a few times. The rearrangement links TRBV27 to TRBJ2-3; D remains unclear. The V end was cut by 5 bases, the J end by 2 bases, with 5 bases between. CDR3 length: 12 amino acids. Germline CDR1 reads MNHEY; CDR2 reads SMNVEV (reference sequence). CDR3 residues: CASSPNTDTQYF. CDR3 DNA sequence: TGTGCCAGCAGTCCGAACACAGATACGCAGTATTTT.

The chain combines TRBV7-2 with TRBJ2-1; D may be TRBD2 (5 bases). The germline V and J ends were trimmed by 5 bases and 6 bases, with 26 bases remaining between them. The length of the CDR3 is 18 residues. Germline CDR1 is SGHTA and CDR2 is FQGNSA. The CDR3 nucleotides read TGTGCCAGCAGCGTCCTTTTGGTTGTGGGAGTCCTCCTCAATGAGCAGTTCTTC. This translates into CASSVLLVVGVLLNEQFF. The full variable domain, rest sourced from reference TRBV7-2 and TRBJ2-1, is GAGVSQSPSNKVTEKGKDVELRCDPISGHTALYWYRQSLGQGLEFLIYFQGNSAPDKSGLPSDRFSAERTGGSVSTLTIQRTQQEDSAVYLCASSVLLVVGVLLNEQFFGPGTRLTVL.

The V call is TRBV5-3, the J call TRBJ1-2, with 7 bases identical to TRBD1. TRBV5-3 is sorted into the ORF group, with uncertain function. CDR3 size: 14 residues. V lost 4 bases and J lost 3; bases outside the gene matches: 6. This chain's CDR3 is CARSIDRADYGYTF. The CDR3, as DNA: TGTGCCAGAAGCATCGACAGGGCAGACTATGGCTACACCTTC.

The V gene is TRBV5-1, the J gene TRBJ2-1; TRBD2 is a possible D gene (7 bases). The germline gives CDR1 SGHRS, CDR2 YFSETQ. The CDR3 totals 15 residues. V was trimmed by 0 bases and J by 8 bases, leaving 15 bases between them. The CDR3 bases are TGCGCCAGCAGCTTGGGTCTAGGGGGGGTGGATGAGCAGTTCTTC. Translated, it gives CASSLGLGGVDEQFF.

Only one count was recorded for this clone. V usage is TRBV29-1 and J usage is TRBJ1-2; the D is unclear. Trimming left V 6 bases short and J 6 bases short, with 20 bases between. The germline CDR1 and CDR2 sequences are SQVTM and ANQGSEA. The CDR3 extends over 14 amino acids. CDR3 residues: CSVRSRIGLDGYTF. The CDR3 region has the DNA TGCAGCGTCCGTTCCAGGATCGGGTTGGATGGCTACACCTTC.

This clone was recorded only once. The chain carries TRBV27 and TRBJ2-1, with TRBD1 as a possible D gene (5 bases). The germline V and J ends were trimmed by 2 bases and 3 bases, with 11 bases remaining between them. CDR1 MNHEY and CDR2 SMNVEV come from the germline V gene (reference sequence). The CDR3 extends over 15 amino acids. The CDR3 DNA follows: TGTGCCAGCAGTTTAAGACAGCCCCACTACAATGAGCAGTTCTTC. Translated: CASSLRQPHYNEQFF.

The chain joins TRBV5-1 to TRBJ1-1; 8 bases are shared with TRBD1. Losses at the gene ends were 0 bases for V and 7 bases for J; bases not matched to a gene: 14. The CDR3 length is 17 residues. The germline V gene has CDR1 SGHRS and CDR2 YFSETQ. CDR3: CASSLGLGGRGTGEAFF. For the CDR3, the DNA is TGCGCCAGCAGCTTGGGCTTAGGTGGCCGTGGGACAGGTGAAGCTTTCTTT.

The chain has TRBV5-4 and TRBJ1-2, with D possibly matching TRBD1 (6 bases). Germline-derived CDR1 and CDR2 are SGHNT and YYREEE (reference sequence). V was cut by 4 bases and J by 6 bases, with 13 bases left in between. The CDR3 covers 13 residues. CDR3 protein: CASSQQGGDGYTF. DNA of the CDR3: TGTGCCAGCAGCCAACAGGGAGGTGATGGCTACACCTTC. Together with reference TRBV5-4 and TRBJ1-2, the CDR3 gives the full variable domain: ETGVTQSPTHLIKTRGQQVTLRCSSQSGHNTVSWYQQALGQGPQFIFQYYREEENGRGNFPPRFSGLQFPNYSSELNVNALELDDSALYLCASSQQGGDGYTFGSGTRLTVV.

The V and J genes are TRBV7-3 and TRBJ2-3; D is possibly TRBD1 or TRBD2 (5 bases each). CDR1 and CDR2 (germline): SGHTA, FQGTGA. The CDR3 sequence is 13 residues long. The V and J ends lost 5 bases and 5 bases respectively, with 11 bases between them. The CDR3 nucleotides are TGTGCCAGCAGCCGGGACCGGCAAGATACGCAGTATTTT. It codes for CASSRDRQDTQYF.

The rearrangement uses TRBV28 and TRBJ1-2; D is perhaps TRBD1 (6 bases). V lost 5 bases to trimming and J lost 4 bases, with 14 bases between them. Germline V gene sequence: CDR1 MDHEN, CDR2 SYDVKM. The CDR3 totals 14 residues. The CDR3 DNA reads TGTGCCAGCAGTACAACCGCAGGGGCCTATGGCTACACCTTC. This codes for CASSTTAGAYGYTF.

The CDR3 loop reads CASSSLVNEQFF. The CDR3 bases are TGTGCCAGCAGCTCCCTGGTGAATGAGCAGTTCTTC. This sequence joins TRBV28 and TRBJ2-1, with unresolved D. The CDR3 totals 12 residues. The V and J ends lost 6 bases and 7 bases respectively, with 10 bases between them. CDR1 MDHEN and CDR2 SYDVKM come from the germline V gene.

The chain links TRBV15 to TRBJ1-1; 9 bases are shared with TRBD1. Trimming removed 1 base from V and 8 bases from J; junction bases left unmatched: 2. This CDR3 contains 13 residues. CDR1 and CDR2 from the germline V gene are LNHNV and YYDKDF (reference sequence). The CDR3 DNA reads as TGTGCCACCAGCAGAGGCGGACAGGGGGAAGCTTTCTTT. Its translation is CATSRGGQGEAFF. Variable domain in full (rest from reference TRBV15 and TRBJ1-1): DAMVIQNPRYQVTQFGKPVTLSCSQTLNHNVMYWYQQKSSQAPKLLFHYYDKDFNNEADTPDNFQSRRPNTSFCFLDIRSPGLGDTAMYLCATSRGGQGEAFFGQGTRLTVV.

The J gene is TRBJ1-4, the V gene TRBV7-8; 7 positions agree with TRBD1. Germline-derived CDR1 and CDR2 are SGHVS and FQNEAQ. The CDR3 length is 20 residues. The V segment lost 1 base and the J segment 0 bases; nucleotides outside the gene matches: 14. CDR3: CASSLGWRDSALATNEKLFF. The CDR3 nucleotides are TGTGCCAGCAGCTTAGGGTGGCGGGACAGCGCGCTTGCAACTAATGAAAAACTGTTTTTT.

This clone was recorded once. The genes are TRBV6-5 and TRBJ2-7; D may be TRBD2 (5 bases). The CDR3 runs 15 residues. The ends were cut back, 0 bases at V and 2 bases at J, with 11 bases in the middle. Germline V gene sequence: CDR1 MNHEY, CDR2 SVGAGI. The CDR3 nucleotides are TGTGCCAGCAGTTACTCCGGACTGGCAACCTACGAGCAGTACTTC. Translation: CASSYSGLATYEQYF.